The 17 T cell receptor beta chains given below trace back to one sample, sequenced in a study of T cell repertoires in cytomegalovirus infection. MiXCR, applied by TCRdb to the reads, yields one record per CDR3 protein. The sample has about 770,000 distinct CDR3 sequences; almost 30% are singletons. The antigens for these receptors are not known. Sequences were derived from cultured CD8+ T cells from PBMCs, sampled from culture after CMV antigen stimulation. The receptors shown here come from a human donor in good health (CMV status not recorded). Some clones in this sample may be carry-over from other donors' samples.

For this clonotype: One end of the junction varies from germline; a read error may be responsible. CDR3 residues: CASSIGQGGTDTQYF. The CDR3 bases are TGTGCTAGCAGCATCGGTCAGGGAGGCACAGATACGCAGTATTTT. V gene TRBV7-7 combines with J gene TRBJ2-3, with D possibly called TRBD1 or TRBD2 (5 bases each). The CDR3 contains 15 residues. Germline loops: CDR1 SSHAT, CDR2 FNYEAQ (reference sequence).

This clonotype was detected a few times. The chain uses TRBV20-1 and TRBJ2-5; D remains unclear. Germline CDR1 and CDR2: DFQATT and SNEGSKA (reference sequence). The length of the CDR3 is 10 residues. V shed 4 bases and J shed 4 bases, with 4 bases lying between them. The CDR3 loop is CSATGETQYF. DNA for the CDR3: TGCAGTGCTACGGGAGAGACCCAGTACTTC.

The chain carries TRBV2 and TRBJ1-4, with 7 bases aligning to TRBD1. V was clipped by 3 bases and J by 6 bases; unmatched bases: 10. The CDR3 is made up of 16 amino acids. CDR1 is SNHLY, CDR2 FYNNEI, per germline. For the CDR3, the DNA is TGTGCCAGCAGTGACATAAAGGGACAGTTGGATGAAAAACTGTTTTTT. Its protein product is CASSDIKGQLDEKLFF. The entire variable domain, with the rest obtained from reference TRBV2 and TRBJ1-4, is as follows: EPEVTQTPSHQVTQMGQEVILRCVPISNHLYFYWYRQILGQKVEFLVSFYNNEISEKSEIFDDQFSVERPDGSNFTLKIRSTKLEDSAMYFCASSDIKGQLDEKLFFGSGTQLSVL.

The rearrangement joins TRBV28 to TRBJ2-3; D might be TRBD1 or TRBD2, each matching 5 bases. Germline V gene data show CDR1 as MDHEN and CDR2 as SYDVKM. Deletions cut 3 bases from V and 3 bases from J, with 10 bases between. The CDR3 is 14 amino acids. The CDR3 loop reads CASSLGVRTDTQYF. Here the CDR3 DNA reads TGTGCCAGCAGTTTGGGGGTTAGGACAGATACGCAGTATTTT.

This clonotype was recorded a few times. J is TRBJ2-1 and V is TRBV14; 8 nucleotides agree with TRBD1. Trimming removed 4 bases from V and 5 bases from J; junction bases left unmatched: 13. Germline loops: CDR1 SGHDN, CDR2 FVKESK. CDR3 length: 17 residues. CDR3 residues: CASSLITTGTGNNEQFF. The CDR3 DNA reads as TGTGCCAGCAGCCTAATCACCACCGGGACAGGTAACAATGAGCAGTTCTTC. The complete variable domain, with remaining parts taken from reference TRBV14 and TRBJ2-1, reads EAGVTQFPSHSVIEKGQTVTLRCDPISGHDNLYWYRRVMGKEIKFLLHFVKESKQDESGMPNNRFLAERTGGTYSTLKVQPAELEDSGVYFCASSLITTGTGNNEQFFGPGTRLTVL.

This clonotype was detected many times. The V and J genes are TRBV7-8 and TRBJ1-6; 10 bases map to TRBD1. Germline-derived CDR1 and CDR2 are SGHVS and FQNEAQ. Trimming cost V 0 bases and J 7 bases; bases outside gene matches: 9. The CDR3 runs 18 residues. CDR3 sequence: CASSLASRDRGSNSPLHF. CDR3 DNA: TGTGCCAGCAGCTTAGCGTCCCGGGACAGGGGATCGAATTCACCCCTCCACTTT.

This rearrangement joins TRBV2 to TRBJ1-4; no firm D call. Per the germline V gene, CDR1 is SNHLY and CDR2 is FYNNEI. The CDR3 contains 13 residues. The V and J ends lost 6 bases and 3 bases respectively, with 8 bases between them. The CDR3 region has the DNA TGTGCCAGCAGGCCTCGGGCTAATGAAAAACTGTTTTTT. This encodes CASRPRANEKLFF.

The chain joins TRBV11-2 to TRBJ2-1, with TRBD2 as a possible D gene (6 bases). V lost 1 base and J lost 7, with 11 bases in between. Germline loops: CDR1 SGHAT, CDR2 FQNNGV. There are 14 residues in the CDR3. The CDR3 spells CASSLGGERNEQFF. CDR3 bases: TGTGCCAGCAGCTTAGGGGGGGAGCGGAATGAGCAGTTCTTC.

This clonotype was found a few times. The chain carries TRBV28 and TRBJ2-1; D is tentatively TRBD1 or TRBD2 (6 bases each). The CDR3 loop spans 14 amino acids. Germline lookup yields CDR1 MDHEN and CDR2 SYDVKM. Trimming left V 6 bases short and J 4 bases short, with 13 bases between. For the CDR3, the DNA is TGTGCCAGCAGAAGGGGGGACGGATACAATGAGCAGTTCTTC. Translating gives CASRRGDGYNEQFF. The whole variable domain, filled in from reference TRBV28 and TRBJ2-1, reads DVKVTQSSRYLVKRTGEKVFLECVQDMDHENMFWYRQDPGLGLRLIYFSYDVKMKEKGDIPEGYSVSREKKERFSLILESASTNQTSMYLCASRRGDGYNEQFFGPGTRLTVL.

The chain carries TRBV6-2 or TRBV6-3 and TRBJ2-3, with TRBD2 matching 12 bases. V gave up 0 bases and J gave up 4 bases; unmatched junction bases: 5. The CDR3 length is 17 residues. Germline V gene lookup returns CDR1 MNHEY and CDR2 SVGEGT. The CDR3 nucleotides are TGTGCCAGCAGTTACTCGCCTAGCGGGGGGGCCTCAGATACGCAGTATTTT. Translation gives CASSYSPSGGASDTQYF.

This clonotype was seen only once. The rearrangement joins TRBV14 to TRBJ2-2; either TRBD1 or TRBD2 may fit D (5 bases each). The CDR3 loop spans 13 amino acids. Germline assignment: CDR1 SGHDN and CDR2 FVKESK. Trimming stripped 5 bases from V and 13 bases from J, with 17 bases between. In DNA form, the CDR3 reads TGTGCCAGCAGCTCTTACACAGGCGGAGGGCTGTTTTTT. Translating it yields CASSSYTGGGLFF.

V and J are TRBV6-6 and TRBJ2-6, with TRBD1 identical over 9 bases. The CDR3 covers 19 residues. J lost 8 bases, V lost 4 bases, and 18 bases had no gene match. CDR1 is MNHNY and CDR2 is SVGAGI in the germline V gene (reference sequence). CDR3 amino acids: CASSSPGQGRALRTNVLTF. CDR3 nucleotides: TGTGCCAGCAGTTCCCCCGGACAGGGGAGGGCGTTACGCACCAACGTCCTGACTTTC.

This rearrangement joins TRBV19 to TRBJ1-1; D is ambiguous. Trimming took 2 bases from V and 1 from J, leaving 20 bases between them. The CDR3 contains 18 residues. Germline V gene data show CDR1 as LNHDA and CDR2 as SQIVND (reference sequence). CDR3 in DNA: TGTGCCAGTAGTATATACCTTTCCGCAGGTATCACGAACACTGAAGCTTTCTTT. This gives the protein CASSIYLSAGITNTEAFF.

V usage is TRBV6-2 or TRBV6-3 and J usage is TRBJ2-7; TRBD1 matches 11 bases. The CDR3 spans 15 residues. The junction had 10 bases not matched to a gene; V was cut back by 6 bases and J by 6 bases. The germline CDR1 and CDR2 sequences are MNHEY and SVGEGT. CDR3 residues: CASSHEGQGVFEQYF. CDR3 DNA: TGTGCCAGCAGCCACGAGGGACAGGGGGTTTTCGAGCAGTACTTC.

V usage is TRBV7-9 and J usage is TRBJ2-1; the match to TRBD2 covers 7 bases. This CDR3 is built from 16 residues. V lost 3 bases and J lost 1; bases outside the gene matches: 6. Germline CDR1 SEHNR, CDR2 FQNEAQ (reference sequence). The CDR3 loop reads CASSLGLGGSYNEQFF. Here the CDR3 DNA reads TGTGCCAGCAGCTTGGGGCTCGGGGGGTCCTACAATGAGCAGTTCTTC.

The chain is built from TRBV7-3 and TRBJ1-2; D is unresolved. The V end lost 0 bases, the J end lost 8 bases, and 16 bases lay between the germline ends. The CDR3 has 15 amino acids. Germline-derived CDR1 and CDR2 are SGHTA and FQGTGA. The chain's CDR3 is CASSLTGLPLHGYTF. CDR3 coding DNA: TGTGCCAGCAGCTTAACAGGACTCCCTCTCCACGGCTACACCTTC. The complete variable domain, with remaining parts taken from reference TRBV7-3 and TRBJ1-2, reads GAGVSQTPSNKVTEKGKYVELRCDPISGHTALYWYRQSLGQGPEFLIYFQGTGAADDSGLPNDRFFAVRPEGSVSTLKIQRTERGDSAVYLCASSLTGLPLHGYTFGSGTRLTVV.

This clonotype was seen a handful of times. The rearrangement uses TRBV12-3 or TRBV12-4 and TRBJ1-4; possibly TRBD1 for D (6 bases). The CDR3 has 14 residues. V was shortened by 6 bases and J by 7 bases, with 15 bases between the two germline ends. CDR3 protein: CASRESSRGEKLFF. CDR3 in DNA: TGTGCCAGCAGGGAGAGTAGCAGGGGTGAAAAACTGTTTTTT.